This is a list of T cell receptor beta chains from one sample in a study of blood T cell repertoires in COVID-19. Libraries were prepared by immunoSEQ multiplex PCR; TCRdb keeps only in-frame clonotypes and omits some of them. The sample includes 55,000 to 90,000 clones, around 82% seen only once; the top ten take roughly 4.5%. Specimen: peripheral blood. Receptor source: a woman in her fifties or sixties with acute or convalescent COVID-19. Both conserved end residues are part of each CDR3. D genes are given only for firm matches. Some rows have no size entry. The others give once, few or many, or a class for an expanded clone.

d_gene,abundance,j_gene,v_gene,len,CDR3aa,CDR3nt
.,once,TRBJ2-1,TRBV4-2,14,CASSQDAEYNEQFF,TGTGCCAGCAGCCAAGATGCCGAGTACAATGAGCAGTTCTTC
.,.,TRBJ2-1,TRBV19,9,CATLDEQFF,TGTGCCACCCTTGATGAGCAGTTCTTC
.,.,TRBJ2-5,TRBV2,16,CASSEGYSPGEETQYF,TGTGCCAGCAGTGAAGGGTACTCGCCTGGTGAGGAGACCCAGTACTTC
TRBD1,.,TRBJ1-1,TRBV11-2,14,CASSLEGGAAVEVF,TGTGCCAGCAGCTTAGAAGGGGGCGCGGCGGTGGAAGTCTTT
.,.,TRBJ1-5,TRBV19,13,CAAGLGAGQPQHF,TGTGCCGCTGGGTTGGGGGCAGGGCAGCCCCAGCATTTT
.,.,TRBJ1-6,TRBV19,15,CASREGSSYNSPLHF,TGTGCCAGTAGGGAGGGAAGCTCCTATAATTCACCCCTCCACTTT
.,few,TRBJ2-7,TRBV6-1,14,CASSETAGIYEQYF,TGTGCCAGCAGTGAGACGGCAGGGATCTACGAGCAGTACTTC
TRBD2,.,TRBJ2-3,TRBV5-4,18,CASSLRWTSGVDTDTQYF,TGTGCCAGCAGCTTGAGGTGGACTAGCGGGGTCGACACAGATACGCAGTATTTT
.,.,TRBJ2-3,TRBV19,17,CASTGRGSPVHTDTQYF,TGTGCCAGTACGGGTCGGGGGAGTCCAGTCCACACAGATACGCAGTATTTT
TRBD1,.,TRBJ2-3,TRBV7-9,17,CASSLAILDRGYDTQYF,TGTGCCAGCAGCTTAGCGATTTTGGACAGGGGGTATGATACGCAGTATTTT
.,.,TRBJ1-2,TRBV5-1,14,CASSPTGIPYGYTF,TGCGCCAGCAGCCCTACAGGGATTCCCTATGGCTACACCTTC
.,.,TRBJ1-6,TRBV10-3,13,CAIASLLNSPLHF,TGTGCCATCGCGTCATTGCTTAATTCACCCCTCCACTTT
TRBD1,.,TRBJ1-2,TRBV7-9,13,CASSSRTGRGYTF,TGTGCCAGCAGCTCCAGGACAGGGCGCGGCTACACCTTC
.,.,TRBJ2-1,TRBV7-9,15,CASSLAGGGANEQFF,TGTGCCAGCAGCTTAGCTGGTGGGGGGGCAAATGAGCAGTTCTTC
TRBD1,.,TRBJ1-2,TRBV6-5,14,CASRPGQGPYGYTF,TGTGCCAGCAGGCCGGGACAGGGCCCCTATGGCTACACCTTC
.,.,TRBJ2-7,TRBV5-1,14,CASSLEGQNYEQYF,TGCGCCAGCAGCTTGGAGGGACAAAACTACGAGCAGTACTTC
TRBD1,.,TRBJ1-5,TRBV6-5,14,CASSTGGRNQPQHF,TGTGCCAGCAGTACAGGGGGCAGGAATCAGCCCCAGCATTTT
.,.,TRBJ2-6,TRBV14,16,CASSQARIPGANVLTF,TGTGCCAGCAGCCAAGCCCGTATCCCTGGGGCCAACGTCCTGACTTTC
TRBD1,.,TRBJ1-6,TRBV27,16,CASSLRDRVDGSPLHF,TGTGCCAGCAGTTTGCGGGACAGGGTTGACGGTTCACCCCTCCACTTT
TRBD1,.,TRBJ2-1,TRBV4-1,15,CASSLGQGTYNEQFF,TGCGCCAGCAGCCTCGGACAGGGAACCTACAATGAGCAGTTCTTC
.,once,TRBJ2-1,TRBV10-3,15,CATTGEGGRTHEQFF,TGTGCCACCACGGGGGAGGGGGGAAGGACGCATGAGCAGTTCTTC
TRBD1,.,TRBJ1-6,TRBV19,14,CASSNRQGNSPLHF,TGTGCCAGTAGTAACCGACAGGGAAATTCACCCCTCCACTTT
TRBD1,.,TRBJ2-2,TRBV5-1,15,CASSSTGDRTGELFF,TGCGCCAGCAGCAGTACAGGGGATAGAACCGGGGAGCTGTTTTTT
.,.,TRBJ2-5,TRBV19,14,CASSIGYGQETQYF,TGTGCCAGTAGTATAGGGTACGGTCAAGAGACCCAGTACTTC
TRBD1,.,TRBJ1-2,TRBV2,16,CASRGGIEQGQVGYTF,TGTGCCAGTCGTGGGGGGATAGAACAGGGACAGGTTGGCTACACCTTC
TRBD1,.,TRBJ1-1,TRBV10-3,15,CAISDTGGANTEAFF,TGTGCCATCAGTGATACAGGGGGCGCGAACACTGAAGCTTTCTTT
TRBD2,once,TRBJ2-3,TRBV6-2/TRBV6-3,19,CASTPTERLAGAPTDTQYF,TGTGCCAGCACCCCAACTGAAAGACTAGCGGGGGCCCCGACAGATACGCAGTATTTT
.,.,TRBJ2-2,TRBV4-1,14,CASRGAGAAGELFF,TGCGCCAGCAGGGGGGCAGGGGCGGCCGGGGAGCTGTTTTTT
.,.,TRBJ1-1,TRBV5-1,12,CASREPGTEAFF,TGCGCCAGCCGGGAACCAGGCACTGAAGCTTTCTTT
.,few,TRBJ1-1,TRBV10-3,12,CATSNRDTEAFF,TGTGCCACCAGTAACAGGGACACTGAAGCTTTCTTT
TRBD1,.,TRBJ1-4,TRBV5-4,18,CASSTPMLRGLTNEKLFF,TGTGCCAGCAGCACCCCAATGCTCAGGGGGCTAACTAATGAAAAACTGTTTTTT